A single sample is the source of the 26 T cell receptor beta chains below, sequenced in a study of control samples from healthy donors and cancer patients (dated by TCRdb to 2018 to 2020). The library was generated by the immunoSEQ multiplex PCR assay. TCRdb took over this immuneACCESS table, retaining in-frame rearrangements with V and J assigned. Such tables are incomplete; in checked studies, under half of the missing clones stem from an unresolved V gene, and the remainder is unexplained. The sample data list 130,000 or so clones, and about 90% of these were observed just once. Of the sample, around 7.3% is held by the ten largest clones. The specimen was blood. Every receptor here comes from a man between 18 and 29 years old in good health.

This rearrangement joins TRBV5-4 to TRBJ2-3; D is unclear. V lost 4 bases and J lost 0, with 6 bases in between. The CDR3 is 13 residues long. Looked up from germline, CDR1 is SGHNT and CDR2 is YYREEE (reference sequence). The CDR3 loop reads CASSVDSTDTQYF. DNA for the CDR3: TGTGCCAGCAGCGTGGACAGCACAGATACGCAGTATTTT. Variable domain in full (rest from reference TRBV5-4 and TRBJ2-3): ETGVTQSPTHLIKTRGQQVTLRCSSQSGHNTVSWYQQALGQGPQFIFQYYREEENGRGNFPPRFSGLQFPNYSSELNVNALELDDSALYLCASSVDSTDTQYFGPGTRLTVL.

This clone was seen once. The chain links TRBV7-2 to TRBJ1-2; 7 positions agree with TRBD1. The V segment lost 1 base and the J segment 2 bases; nucleotides outside the gene matches: 7. CDR1 is SGHTA, CDR2 FQGNSA, per germline. This CDR3 is built from 16 residues. The CDR3 sequence is CASSLGRGQLNYGYTF. In DNA, the CDR3 is TGTGCCAGCAGCTTAGGACGGGGACAGTTGAACTATGGCTACACCTTC.

The V gene is TRBV6-1, the J gene TRBJ2-7; D is uncertain. V shed 0 bases and J shed 1 base, with 13 bases lying between them. The CDR3 length is 16 residues. Germline V CDR1 and CDR2: MNHNS, SASEGT. The DNA of the CDR3 is TGTGCCAGCAGTGAAGCGTCGTTAGGGAATTCCTACGAGCAGTACTTC. It encodes CASSEASLGNSYEQYF.

The rearrangement joins TRBV5-6 to TRBJ1-1; TRBD1 might be the D (6 bases). Germline V gives CDR1 SGHDT, CDR2 YYEEEE. This CDR3 contains 15 residues. V was clipped by 0 bases and J by 1 base, with 10 bases between them. The CDR3 sequence: CASSLEGVRNTEAFF. The CDR3 coding sequence is TGTGCCAGCAGCTTGGAGGGGGTAAGGAACACTGAAGCTTTCTTT.

The rearrangement joins TRBV2 to TRBJ2-5; D not resolved. The CDR3 length is 12 residues. The germline CDR1 and CDR2 sequences are SNHLY and FYNNEI. V lost 6 bases and J 0 bases, leaving 5 bases between the germline ends. CDR3 in amino acids: CASSQYQETQYF. The CDR3 DNA sequence: TGTGCCAGCAGCCAGTACCAAGAGACCCAGTACTTC.

The chain combines TRBV10-1 with TRBJ2-2, with D perhaps TRBD1 or TRBD2 (5 bases each). The CDR3 spans 14 residues. The germline V and J ends were trimmed by 0 bases and 9 bases, with 11 bases remaining between them. Germline loops: CDR1 WNHNN, CDR2 SYGVQD (reference sequence). The CDR3 loop is CASSESGAGRELFF. For the CDR3, the DNA is TGCGCCAGCAGTGAGTCAGGGGCGGGCCGGGAGCTGTTTTTT.

This clone was found a few times. The chain combines TRBV7-8 with TRBJ1-3; D is perhaps TRBD1 (6 bases). CDR3 size: 17 residues. V lost 5 bases to trimming and J lost 4 bases, with 21 bases between them. CDR1 is SGHVS and CDR2 is FQNEAQ in the germline V gene. The CDR3 DNA reads TGTGCCAGCAGCCAGGGGTCCCAGGCGCGAACGGGAAACACCATATATTTT. It translates to CASSQGSQARTGNTIYF.

The chain employs TRBV24-1 and TRBJ1-2; 7 bases match TRBD1. Germline CDR1 is KGHDR and CDR2 is SFDVKD. The CDR3 length is 14 residues. After removal of 4 bases from V and 2 bases from J, the junction contained 3 bases not matched to a gene. CDR3 protein: CATSDRDRNYGYTF. CDR3 nucleotides: TGTGCCACCAGTGACCGGGACAGAAACTATGGCTACACCTTC.

The chain links TRBV3-1 (or the pseudogene TRBV3-2) to TRBJ1-4; D perhaps matches TRBD1 (6 bases). CDR1 is LGHDT, CDR2 YNNKEL, per germline (reference sequence). The V and J ends lost 7 bases and 7 bases respectively, with 16 bases between them. The CDR3 length is 14 residues. CDR3 DNA: TGTGCCAGCACCAGCGACAGGAGAGCTGAAAAACTGTTTTTT. This translates into CASTSDRRAEKLFF.

The genes are TRBV5-1 and TRBJ2-5; 7 nucleotides match TRBD1. CDR1 SGHRS and CDR2 YFSETQ come from the germline V gene. V lost 4 bases, J lost 3 bases, and 9 bases stayed unmatched. The CDR3 runs 15 residues. CDR3 region: CASSLGQPGEETQYF. In nucleotides, the CDR3 is TGCGCCAGCAGCCTGGGACAGCCAGGTGAAGAGACCCAGTACTTC.

The V and J genes are TRBV5-1 and TRBJ2-5; no firm D call. V shed 5 bases and J shed 3 bases, with 14 bases lying between them. CDR3 size: 14 residues. Germline values: CDR1 SGHRS, CDR2 YFSETQ. The CDR3 bases are TGCGCCAGCAGTGAATATTATTCGGAAGAGACCCAGTACTTC. Amino acid sequence: CASSEYYSEETQYF.

This sequence joins TRBV11-2 and TRBJ1-2, with D possibly matching TRBD1 (6 bases). V lost 1 base and J 4 bases, leaving 10 bases between the germline ends. Germline V lookup: CDR1 SGHAT, CDR2 FQNNGV. The length of the CDR3 is 14 residues. CDR3 nucleotide sequence: TGTGCCAGCAGCTTAGGGGGGGGCCTCTATGGCTACACCTTC. Translated: CASSLGGGLYGYTF. The full variable domain, with the rest looked up from reference TRBV11-2 and TRBJ1-2, is EAGVAQSPRYKIIEKRQSVAFWCNPISGHATLYWYQQILGQGPKLLIQFQNNGVVDDSQLPKDRFSAERLKGVDSTLKIQPAKLEDSAVYLCASSLGGGLYGYTFGSGTRLTVV.

The sample holds a few counts of this clone. The chain links TRBV2 to TRBJ2-5; tentatively, D is TRBD1 (7 bases). The germline V gene encodes CDR1 SNHLY and CDR2 FYNNEI. There are 14 residues in the CDR3. V lost 5 bases to trimming and J lost 2 bases, with 12 bases between them. CDR3 amino acids: CASSWTGGQETQYF. For the CDR3, the DNA is TGTGCCAGCAGTTGGACAGGAGGGCAAGAGACCCAGTACTTC. The full variable domain, its missing parts supplied by reference TRBV2 and TRBJ2-5, is EPEVTQTPSHQVTQMGQEVILRCVPISNHLYFYWYRQILGQKVEFLVSFYNNEISEKSEIFDDQFSVERPDGSNFTLKIRSTKLEDSAMYFCASSWTGGQETQYFGPGTRLLVL.

The genes are TRBV4-3 and TRBJ1-1; D is possibly TRBD1 (6 bases). The CDR3 sequence is 15 residues long. Germline-derived CDR1 and CDR2 are LGHNA and YSLEER. Trimming stripped 0 bases from V and 4 bases from J, with 12 bases between. The CDR3 DNA reads TGCGCCAGCAGCCAAGAAGTACAGGGTGGCACTGAAGCTTTCTTT. Its translation is CASSQEVQGGTEAFF.

This chain links TRBV5-1 with TRBJ1-4; D is ambiguous. This CDR3 spans 12 amino acids. From germline, CDR1 is SGHRS and CDR2 YFSETQ. V lost 0 bases and J lost 7, with 4 bases in between. DNA of the CDR3: TGCGCCAGCAGCTTGGGTGGTGAAAAACTGTTTTTT. This codes for CASSLGGEKLFF.

The chain is built from TRBV4-3 and TRBJ2-7, with a tentative D call TRBD2 (6 bases). CDR3 length: 15 amino acids. Deletions cut 0 bases from V and 2 bases from J, with 11 bases between. Per germline, CDR1 LGHNA and CDR2 YSLEER. As DNA, the CDR3 is TGCGCCAGCAGCCAAGATACTAGCATCGCCTACGAGCAGTACTTC. It is translated as CASSQDTSIAYEQYF.

This clone was observed a handful of times. The CDR3 region has the DNA TGTGCCAGTAGCTCCGGGACGTGGAATGAAAAACTGTTTTTT. This encodes CASSSGTWNEKLFF. The J gene is TRBJ1-4, the V gene TRBV19; a weak D match, TRBD1 (5 bases). The CDR3 loop spans 14 amino acids. Germline assignment: CDR1 LNHDA and CDR2 SQIVND (reference sequence). V gave up 6 bases and J gave up 5 bases, with 13 bases separating them.

V usage is TRBV7-2 and J usage is TRBJ2-2, with D perhaps assigned TRBD1 or TRBD2 (5 bases each). Trimming took off 3 bases at V and 0 bases at J, with 17 bases between the two ends. CDR3 length: 18 residues. Germline V gives CDR1 SGHTA, CDR2 FQGNSA. The CDR3 coding sequence is TGTGCCAGCAGCTTCGTGGGCTGGATGGGACCGAACACCGGGGAGCTGTTTTTT. Amino acids: CASSFVGWMGPNTGELFF.

This clone was detected only once. This chain links TRBV5-1 with TRBJ1-1; no definite D call. V was shortened by 0 bases and J by 1 base, with 10 bases between the two germline ends. CDR1 is SGHRS, CDR2 YFSETQ, per germline. The CDR3 length is 15 residues. Here the CDR3 reads CASSLDYTQNTEAFF. As DNA, the CDR3 is TGCGCCAGCAGCTTGGATTACACTCAGAACACTGAAGCTTTCTTT.

The V gene is TRBV4-1, the J gene TRBJ2-6; TRBD1 agrees at 8 bases. Germline values: CDR1 MGHRA, CDR2 YSYEKL. CDR3 size: 17 residues. V gave up 5 bases and J gave up 0 bases; unmatched junction bases: 6. This CDR3 reads CASSTRQGSSGANVLTF. The CDR3 bases are TGCGCCAGCAGCACCCGACAGGGGAGCTCTGGGGCCAACGTCCTGACTTTC.

The chain is built from TRBV7-9 and TRBJ2-1, with D perhaps matching TRBD1 or TRBD2 (5 bases each). CDR1 SEHNR and CDR2 FQNEAQ come from the germline V gene (reference sequence). The CDR3 is 16 residues long. The germline V and J ends were trimmed by 4 bases and 2 bases, with 15 bases remaining between them. CDR3 sequence reads: CASSSDIGDPYNEQFF. CDR3 DNA sequence: TGTGCCAGCAGCTCGGACATAGGGGACCCCTACAATGAGCAGTTCTTC.

The genes are TRBV7-6 and TRBJ2-7; 8 nucleotides match TRBD1. The CDR3 is 14 residues long. Looked up from germline, CDR1 is SGHVS and CDR2 is FNYEAQ. J gave up 6 bases and V 5 bases, and 9 bases lay outside the gene matches. CDR3 nucleotides: TGTGCCAGCAGCCCCGGACAGGGCGCCGTCGAGCAGTACTTC. It is translated as CASSPGQGAVEQYF.

The chain carries TRBV7-2 and TRBJ2-3; D perhaps matches TRBD2 (6 bases). Trimming pared 1 base from V and 2 bases from J, leaving 16 bases between. The CDR3 consists of 17 residues. CDR1 is SGHTA and CDR2 is FQGNSA in the germline V gene. The CDR3 region is CASSLVPPGLPTDTQYF. The CDR3 DNA is TGTGCCAGCAGCTTAGTTCCTCCGGGACTCCCCACAGATACGCAGTATTTT.

The chain has TRBV10-3 and TRBJ1-1, with D hard to call. V was cut by 8 bases and J by 1 base, with 8 bases left in between. Germline-derived CDR1 and CDR2 are ENHRY and SYGVKD. This CDR3 has 12 amino acids. The CDR3 is CAIARGNTEAFF. The CDR3 DNA reads as TGTGCCATCGCCAGAGGGAACACTGAAGCTTTCTTT.

The chain carries TRBV9 and TRBJ1-5, with D possibly TRBD1 on 5 matching bases. V was shortened by 0 bases and J by 4 bases, with 11 bases between the two germline ends. Germline-derived CDR1 and CDR2 are SGDLS and YYNGEE. The CDR3 contains 15 residues. The DNA for the CDR3 is TGTGCCAGCAGCGTAGGGTGGGGCTCGAATCAGCCCCAGCATTTT. It yields the protein CASSVGWGSNQPQHF.

V and J are TRBV4-1 and TRBJ2-7, with D maybe TRBD1 (5 bases). The CDR3 sequence is 16 residues long. V lost 4 bases to trimming and J lost 4 bases, with 20 bases between them. In germline, CDR1 is MGHRA, CDR2 YSYEKL. Written as DNA, the CDR3 is TGCGCCAGCAGCCCTGCCGGACACTTAAAGACGTACGAGCAGTACTTC. Protein: CASSPAGHLKTYEQYF.